These 25 T cell receptor beta chains came from one sample sequenced in a study of PD-1 blockade in classical Hodgkin lymphoma. TCRdb's table, derived via immunoSEQ multiplex PCR, lists solely in-frame clones and lacks some. This table holds around 21,000 clones, around 82% found once. Described time point: cycle 4 day 1 (C4D1), after 6 weeks of nivolumab. There was relapse after autologous stem cell transplantation in every patient, and there was variation in brentuximab vedotin exposure. Sequencing was performed on peripheral blood mononuclear cells (PBMCs), taken before the fourth cycle of nivolumab. All receptors come from a human donor with classical Hodgkin lymphoma.

The chain combines TRBV28 with TRBJ1-1, with D uncertain. Germline-derived CDR1 and CDR2 are MDHEN and SYDVKM. The CDR3 extends over 13 amino acids. Trimming shortened V by 6 bases and J by 0 bases, and 8 bases separated the two germline ends. CDR3 residues: CASRTPMNTEAFF. CDR3 bases: TGTGCCAGCAGGACACCGATGAACACTGAAGCTTTCTTT.

J is TRBJ1-2 and V is TRBV7-9; 10 nucleotides match TRBD1. This CDR3 spans 15 amino acids. V was pared by 6 bases and J by 3 bases, with 7 bases of the junction left unmatched. CDR1 is SEHNR, CDR2 FQNEAQ, per germline (reference sequence). The CDR3 sequence: CASRSRTGGHYGYTF. The CDR3 DNA is TGTGCCAGCAGAAGCCGGACAGGGGGACACTATGGCTACACCTTC.

The genes are TRBV28 and TRBJ1-3, with D unresolved. CDR1 and CDR2 from the germline V gene are MDHEN and SYDVKM. V lost 1 base to trimming and J lost 4 bases, with 2 bases between them. The CDR3 covers 12 residues. The CDR3 reads CASSLLGNTIYF. DNA of the CDR3: TGTGCCAGCAGTTTATTGGGAAACACCATATATTTT.

In nucleotides, the CDR3 is TGTGCCAGCAGCCTCCGGGAGACCCAAGAGACCCAGTACTTC. Protein: CASSLRETQETQYF. The rearrangement uses TRBV7-8 and TRBJ2-5; maybe TRBD2 (6 bases). Germline assignment: CDR1 SGHVS and CDR2 FQNEAQ. The CDR3 covers 14 residues. V gave up 5 bases and J gave up 1 base, with 11 bases separating them.

The V call is TRBV5-1, the J call TRBJ2-2, with D possibly being TRBD1 or TRBD2 (6 bases each). Per the germline V gene, CDR1 is SGHRS and CDR2 is YFSETQ. V lost 1 base and J lost 0, with 10 bases in between. The CDR3 covers 16 residues. The CDR3: CASSLKGGTNTGELFF. The DNA for the CDR3 is TGCGCCAGCAGCTTGAAGGGGGGAACGAACACCGGGGAGCTGTTTTTT.

This chain links TRBV5-1 with TRBJ2-7, with 12 positions matching TRBD2. CDR1 and CDR2 from the germline V gene are SGHRS and YFSETQ. Trimming took 5 bases from V and 4 from J; bases not matched to a gene: 10. CDR3 length equals 16 residues. The CDR3, as DNA: TGCGCCAGCAGTCCCCCCACTAGCGGGAGGCGGTACGAGCAGTACTTC. Translated: CASSPPTSGRRYEQYF.

The chain uses TRBV9 and TRBJ1-1; 8 nucleotides agree with TRBD1. This CDR3 has 15 amino acids. CDR1 and CDR2 (germline): SGDLS, YYNGEE. The V gene end was trimmed by 4 bases and the J gene end by 4 bases; junction bases not matched to a gene: 9. CDR3 coding DNA: TGTGCCAGCAGCTTCAAGGGGACAGGCGCCACTGAAGCTTTCTTT. Translated, it gives CASSFKGTGATEAFF.

V usage is TRBV6-6 and J usage is TRBJ1-2, with D perhaps TRBD1 (5 bases). This CDR3 contains 14 residues. Germline V gene data show CDR1 as MNHNY and CDR2 as SVGAGI (reference sequence). V lost 6 bases to trimming and J lost 9 bases, with 20 bases between them. This chain's CDR3 is CASRPRDGGSSYTF. Here the CDR3 DNA reads TGTGCCAGCAGACCGCGGGACGGAGGTTCAAGCTACACCTTC.

The chain couples TRBV19 to TRBJ1-2; a possible D gene is TRBD1 (6 bases). This CDR3 comprises 14 residues. In germline, CDR1 is LNHDA, CDR2 SQIVND (reference sequence). Trimming removed 3 bases at V and 4 bases at J, with 12 bases between. The CDR3 is CASSIVGAVYGYTF. The DNA for the CDR3 is TGTGCCAGTAGTATTGTGGGGGCCGTCTATGGCTACACCTTC.

This chain connects TRBV5-1 to TRBJ2-2; D may be TRBD1 (6 bases). Trimming stripped 1 base from V and 3 bases from J, with 10 bases between. The CDR3 consists of 15 residues. Germline V gene sequence: CDR1 SGHRS, CDR2 YFSETQ. In nucleotides, the CDR3 is TGCGCCAGCAGCTTGTTAGCAGGGGACACCGGGGAGCTGTTTTTT. Translating gives CASSLLAGDTGELFF. Supplemented by reference TRBV5-1 and TRBJ2-2, the full variable domain reads KAGVTQTPRYLIKTRGQQVTLSCSPISGHRSVSWYQQTPGQGLQFLFEYFSETQRNKGNFPGRFSGRQFSNSRSEMNVSTLELGDSALYLCASSLLAGDTGELFFGEGSRLTVL.

Judged by abundance, this clone is medium-sized. The rearrangement links TRBV5-1 to TRBJ1-6; 11 positions match TRBD1. The CDR3 is 19 residues long. Per germline, CDR1 SGHRS and CDR2 YFSETQ. V lost 4 bases to trimming and J lost 7 bases; unmatched junction nucleotides: 16. Here the CDR3 reads CASSPGQGASGRLNSPLHF. As DNA, the CDR3 is TGCGCCAGCAGCCCTGGACAGGGGGCGTCCGGGAGACTAAATTCACCCCTCCACTTT.

V is TRBV19 and J is TRBJ2-5, with TRBD1 matching over 9 bases. Losses at the gene ends were 5 bases for V and 3 bases for J; bases not matched to a gene: 4. Per germline, CDR1 LNHDA and CDR2 SQIVND (reference sequence). The CDR3 is 14 amino acids. The CDR3, as DNA: TGTGCCAGTAGTTCGGGACAGGGTAAAGAGACCCAGTACTTC. It is translated as CASSSGQGKETQYF.

The chain recombines TRBV7-2 with TRBJ1-1; D is uncertain. There are 13 residues in the CDR3. V was shortened by 5 bases and J by 10 bases, with 17 bases between the two germline ends. Germline V CDR1 and CDR2: SGHTA, FQGNSA. In DNA, the CDR3 is TGTGCCAGCAGCCCCCGGGTCCAGGAAAGAGCTTTCTTT. Translating gives CASSPRVQERAFF.

The rearrangement links TRBV19 to TRBJ1-1, with 9 bases fitting TRBD1. The CDR3 length is 15 residues. Germline V gene sequence: CDR1 LNHDA, CDR2 SQIVND (reference sequence). The J segment lost 3 bases and the V segment lost 6 bases, leaving 8 bases of the junction unmatched. The CDR3 DNA is TGTGCCAGTAGGAACAGACAGGGGGATTACACTGAAGCTTTCTTT. Its protein product is CASRNRQGDYTEAFF.

This clone was recorded once. V and J are TRBV4-3 and TRBJ1-2; TRBD1 agrees at 10 bases. After removal of 2 bases from V and 6 bases from J, the junction contained 12 bases not matched to a gene. This CDR3 has 17 amino acids. From germline, CDR1 is LGHNA and CDR2 YSLEER. The CDR3 coding sequence is TGCGCCAGCAGCCAACCCGGTCGGACAGGGGGAAAGGATGGCTACACCTTC. Translated: CASSQPGRTGGKDGYTF.

This rearrangement joins TRBV30 to TRBJ2-5; D is undetermined. This CDR3 contains 11 residues. CDR1 is GTSNPN, CDR2 SVGIG, per germline (reference sequence). Trimming took off 0 bases at V and 5 bases at J, with 4 bases between the two ends. In DNA form, the CDR3 reads TGTGCCTGGAGTGTGAGTGAGACCCAGTACTTC. It translates to CAWSVSETQYF.

The V call is TRBV7-2, the J call TRBJ1-2; D gene ambiguous. The germline V gene encodes CDR1 SGHTA and CDR2 FQGNSA. V was shortened by 5 bases and J by 3 bases, with 10 bases between the two germline ends. CDR3 length: 13 amino acids. CDR3 in DNA: TGTGCCAGCAGCGTAGGGAATGACTATGGCTACACCTTC. Its translation: CASSVGNDYGYTF. Combining the CDR3 with reference TRBV7-2 and TRBJ1-2 gives the whole variable domain GAGVSQSPSNKVTEKGKDVELRCDPISGHTALYWYRQSLGQGLEFLIYFQGNSAPDKSGLPSDRFSAERTGGSVSTLTIQRTQQEDSAVYLCASSVGNDYGYTFGSGTRLTVV.

The chain links TRBV6-5 to TRBJ1-6; perhaps TRBD1 as D (6 bases). The V and J ends lost 1 base and 7 bases respectively, with 11 bases between them. Germline-derived CDR1 and CDR2 are MNHEY and SVGAGI. This CDR3 region has 15 residues. The CDR3 DNA follows: TGTGCCAGCAGTTACTTGGGGGGCCGGAATTCACCCCTCCACTTT. Encoded protein: CASSYLGGRNSPLHF.

The chain employs TRBV7-9 and TRBJ1-2, with 8 bases that match TRBD1. In germline, CDR1 is SEHNR, CDR2 FQNEAQ (reference sequence). The CDR3 contains 12 residues. V lost 6 bases and J lost 7; bases outside the gene matches: 4. Here the CDR3 DNA reads TGTGCCAGCAGGTCCCAGGGGGCTGGCTACACCTTC. Protein: CASRSQGAGYTF.

This clone was seen only once. V usage is TRBV6-5 and J usage is TRBJ2-7, with 9 bases aligning to TRBD1. In germline, CDR1 is MNHEY, CDR2 SVGAGI. Losses at the gene ends were 7 bases for V and 4 bases for J; bases not matched to a gene: 8. This CDR3 is built from 14 residues. In nucleotides, the CDR3 is TGTGCCAGCAAGATTGCGACAGGGGGGTACGAGCAGTACTTC. Its translation: CASKIATGGYEQYF.

The gene calls are TRBV6-1 and TRBJ2-1, with 7 nucleotides matching TRBD2. Looked up from germline, CDR1 is MNHNS and CDR2 is SASEGT. V lost 2 bases and J lost 4; bases outside the gene matches: 11. The CDR3 spans 17 residues. The CDR3 nucleotides are TGTGCCAGCAGTGAAATTAGGAGGACTAGGGGATACAATGAGCAGTTCTTC. Translating it yields CASSEIRRTRGYNEQFF.

CDR3 sequence: CASSLATPGLAGYEQYF. CDR3 nucleotide sequence: TGTGCCAGCAGCTTAGCGACCCCGGGACTAGCGGGCTACGAGCAGTACTTC. The chain has TRBV7-6 and TRBJ2-7, with 12 bases aligning to TRBD2. Germline V CDR1 and CDR2: SGHVS, FNYEAQ. Trimming removed 0 bases from V and 3 bases from J; junction bases left unmatched: 6. The CDR3 spans 17 residues.

The chain recombines TRBV7-9 with TRBJ1-2; D uncertain. There are 15 residues in the CDR3. Germline V CDR1 and CDR2: SEHNR, FQNEAQ (reference sequence). Trimming removed 3 bases at V and 0 bases at J, with 11 bases between. The CDR3, as DNA: TGTGCCAGCAGCTTGTCGCAGGTGACTAACTATGGCTACACCTTC. As protein: CASSLSQVTNYGYTF.

This chain connects TRBV5-4 to TRBJ2-2; TRBD2 aligns across 10 bases. Germline V gene lookup returns CDR1 SGHNT and CDR2 YYREEE (reference sequence). J gave up 6 bases and V 5 bases, and 10 bases lay outside the gene matches. This CDR3 comprises 16 residues. CDR3 residues: CASSSRASGSPGELFF. In nucleotides, the CDR3 is TGTGCCAGCAGTTCCCGAGCTAGCGGGAGTCCCGGGGAGCTGTTTTTT.

The genes are TRBV5-6 and TRBJ2-1; 8 positions match TRBD2. CDR1 SGHDT and CDR2 YYEEEE come from the germline V gene. The ends lost 1 base at V and 5 bases at J; junction bases unmatched: 5. The CDR3 runs 15 residues. CDR3 sequence (DNA): TGTGCCAGCAGCTTGATAGCGGGACCTAACAATGAGCAGTTCTTC. Amino acid sequence: CASSLIAGPNNEQFF.